Below, 22 T cell receptor beta chains from the same sample are listed, as sequenced in a study of CD8 T cells in Susac syndrome. An input of about 0.45 to 1 ug of RNA was subjected to reverse transcription using random hexamers. TCRdb reprocessed the immunoSEQ multiplex PCR reads with MiXCR, giving one entry per CDR3 protein. The sample contains under 200,000 distinct CDR3 sequences, over 85% of which appear only once. Input material: CD4+ T cells from PBMCs. The origin of the receptors is a human donor in good health.

The chain is built from TRBV2 and TRBJ1-1; a weak D match, TRBD1 (5 bases). The CDR3 length is 14 residues. V lost 5 bases, J lost 1 base, and 11 bases lay in between. The germline CDR1 and CDR2 sequences are SNHLY and FYNNEI. The CDR3 region is CASSSRGQNTEAFF. The CDR3 nucleotides read TGTGCCAGCAGTTCGCGAGGACAGAACACTGAAGCTTTCTTT.

The chain couples TRBV12-3 or TRBV12-4 to TRBJ2-1; 11 bases are a match to TRBD1. The CDR3 spans 15 residues. Trimming at V came to 5 bases and at J to 4 bases, leaving 4 bases not matched to a gene. The DNA of the CDR3 is TGTGCCAGCAGTACCGGGACAGGGGGATACAATGAGCAGTTCTTC. Amino acids: CASSTGTGGYNEQFF.

This rearrangement joins TRBV12-3 or TRBV12-4 to TRBJ2-1; a possible D gene is TRBD2 (7 bases). The ends were cut back, 5 bases at V and 5 bases at J, with 16 bases in the middle. This CDR3 is built from 15 residues. DNA of the CDR3: TGTGCCAGCAGTACCCCGGGGGGCGCCCACAATGAGCAGTTCTTC. Protein product: CASSTPGGAHNEQFF.

The V gene is TRBV27, the J gene TRBJ1-4; TRBD1 agrees at 11 bases. V shed 5 bases, J shed 6 bases, and the junction held 14 bases outside the gene matches. Germline V gives CDR1 MNHEY, CDR2 SMNVEV (reference sequence). This CDR3 contains 18 residues. The CDR3 protein is CASSPYRDRGSTDEKLFF. Written as DNA, the CDR3 is TGTGCCAGCAGTCCCTACCGGGACAGGGGGTCGACGGATGAAAAACTGTTTTTT.

This clonotype was seen a single time. The rearrangement uses TRBV29-1 and TRBJ2-3, with D perhaps matching TRBD1 or TRBD2 (5 bases each). The V end lost 6 bases, the J end lost 3 bases, and 10 bases lay between the germline ends. The germline V gene has CDR1 SQVTM and CDR2 ANQGSEA. The CDR3 is 12 amino acids. The DNA for the CDR3 is TGCAGCGTCCCGGGACCTACAGATACGCAGTATTTT. Its protein product is CSVPGPTDTQYF.

The chain joins TRBV3-1 to TRBJ2-6; D might be TRBD2 (6 bases). The CDR3 spans 16 residues. CDR1 and CDR2 from the germline V gene are LGHDT and YNNKEL (reference sequence). Trimming pared 0 bases from V and 4 bases from J, leaving 10 bases between. CDR3 region: CASSQEGGSGANVLTF. For the CDR3, the DNA is TGTGCCAGCAGCCAAGAAGGAGGGTCGGGGGCCAACGTCCTGACTTTC.

The gene calls are TRBV6-2 or TRBV6-3 and TRBJ2-7, with 11 bases identical to TRBD1. Germline V CDR1 and CDR2: MNHEY, SVGEGT. The CDR3 runs to 15 residues. V shed 0 bases and J 4 bases; nucleotides not matched to a gene: 2. The CDR3 DNA follows: TGTGCCAGCAGTTACTCCCGGGACAGGGGGTACGAGCAGTACTTC. Encoded protein: CASSYSRDRGYEQYF.

The chain uses TRBV11-2 and TRBJ2-5; D not resolved. Germline CDR1 reads SGHAT; CDR2 reads FQNNGV. V was clipped by 0 bases and J by 5 bases, with 4 bases between them. The CDR3 has 12 residues. The CDR3 loop is CASSLEVETQYF. DNA of the CDR3: TGTGCCAGCAGCTTAGAGGTTGAGACCCAGTACTTC.

This chain links TRBV7-2 with TRBJ2-3; 8 bases match TRBD2. The CDR3 loop spans 16 amino acids. J gave up 1 base and V 2 bases, and 5 bases lay outside the gene matches. Germline assignment: CDR1 SGHTA and CDR2 FQGNSA. As DNA, the CDR3 is TGTGCCAGCAGCTTATTGAGCGGGGGTGGCACAGATACGCAGTATTTT. Protein sequence: CASSLLSGGGTDTQYF.

The chain joins TRBV3-1 to TRBJ2-3, with D tentatively TRBD1 or TRBD2 (6 bases each). Germline CDR1 reads LGHDT; CDR2 reads YNNKEL (reference sequence). V was trimmed by 6 bases and J by 1 base, leaving 11 bases between them. The CDR3 length is 14 residues. The CDR3 region has the DNA TGTGCCAGCAGGGCGAGGGGGGGCACAGATACGCAGTATTTT. Protein product: CASRARGGTDTQYF.

The chain carries TRBV3-1 and TRBJ1-6, with 10 nucleotides matching TRBD1. Germline CDR1 and CDR2: LGHDT and YNNKEL (reference sequence). The CDR3 spans 15 residues. The junction had 8 bases not matched to a gene; V was cut back by 4 bases and J by 11 bases. The CDR3 DNA follows: TGTGCCAGCAGCCTGGGGGACAGGGGAACGACACCCCTCCACTTT. Protein product: CASSLGDRGTTPLHF.

V is TRBV12-3 or TRBV12-4 and J is TRBJ1-1, with 7 bases aligning to TRBD1. This CDR3 spans 13 amino acids. V gave up 5 bases and J gave up 7 bases; unmatched junction bases: 7. This CDR3 is CASSARQGGEAFF. DNA for the CDR3: TGTGCCAGCAGTGCCAGACAGGGCGGTGAAGCTTTCTTT.

The rearrangement joins TRBV6-2 or TRBV6-3 to TRBJ2-6; D is possibly TRBD2 (5 bases). This CDR3 is 13 amino acids long. CDR1 and CDR2 from the germline V gene are MNHEY and SVGEGT. The CDR3 DNA follows: TGTGCAGTGCGGGTTACCGGGGCCAACGTCCTGACTTTC. Translating gives CAVRVTGANVLTF.

The genes are TRBV30 and TRBJ1-4; D unresolved. This CDR3 comprises 16 residues. Germline V gene sequence: CDR1 GTSNPN, CDR2 SVGIG (reference sequence). Between the trimmed V and J ends, which lost 6 bases and 0 bases, there was a span of 17 bases. The CDR3 protein is CACSGGNGSTNEKLFF. CDR3 sequence (DNA): TGTGCCTGTTCAGGAGGGAATGGCTCAACTAATGAAAAACTGTTTTTT.

The rearrangement joins TRBV19 to TRBJ2-1; no firm D call. Germline assignment: CDR1 LNHDA and CDR2 SQIVND (reference sequence). The V and J ends lost 1 base and 6 bases respectively, with 7 bases between them. This CDR3 spans 13 amino acids. The chain's CDR3 is CASSIGVTNEQFF. DNA for the CDR3: TGTGCCAGTAGTATAGGGGTAACCAATGAGCAGTTCTTC.

The J gene is TRBJ1-2, the V gene TRBV3-1, with TRBD1 matching 8 bases. CDR1 and CDR2 (germline): LGHDT, YNNKEL (reference sequence). This CDR3 is built from 13 residues. V was pared by 4 bases and J by 6 bases, with 4 bases of the junction left unmatched. The CDR3 is CASSLSGGHGYTF. For the CDR3, the DNA is TGTGCCAGCAGCCTTTCAGGGGGCCATGGCTACACCTTC.

The CDR3 nucleotides are TGTGCCAGCAGTTCAGCCCAGGGGACCTATGGCTACACCTTC. Protein product: CASSSAQGTYGYTF. V gene TRBV6-5 combines with J gene TRBJ1-2; perhaps TRBD1 as D (6 bases). The CDR3 has 14 amino acids. V shed 4 bases and J shed 4 bases, with 13 bases lying between them. Germline loops: CDR1 MNHEY, CDR2 SVGAGI.

V is TRBV25-1 and J is TRBJ2-3; TRBD2 aligns across 10 bases. V gave up 3 bases and J gave up 5 bases; unmatched junction bases: 5. CDR1 is MGHDK and CDR2 is SYGVNS in the germline V gene. This CDR3 has 15 residues. The CDR3 loop reads CASSDLAGDVDTQYF. The DNA of the CDR3 is TGTGCCAGCAGTGATCTAGCGGGGGACGTAGATACGCAGTATTTT. Combining the CDR3 with reference TRBV25-1 and TRBJ2-3 gives the whole variable domain EADIYQTPRYLVIGTGKKITLECSQTMGHDKMYWYQQDPGMELHLIHYSYGVNSTEKGDLSSESTVSRIRTEHFPLTLESARPSHTSQYLCASSDLAGDVDTQYFGPGTRLTVL.

This chain links TRBV7-3 with TRBJ2-5; D perhaps matches TRBD1 (6 bases). Germline V gene data show CDR1 as SGHTA and CDR2 as FQGTGA. V shed 8 bases and J shed 5 bases, with 15 bases lying between them. This CDR3 spans 13 amino acids. CDR3 sequence reads: CASSPGQGETQYF. The CDR3 region has the DNA TGTGCCAGCTCACCGGGACAAGGCGAGACCCAGTACTTC.

The gene calls are TRBV9 and TRBJ2-3; D call uncertain. Deletions cut 0 bases from V and 6 bases from J, with 8 bases between. CDR1 and CDR2 (germline): SGDLS, YYNGEE. The CDR3 totals 13 residues. The chain's CDR3 is CASSVDPRDTQYF. The CDR3 nucleotides read TGTGCCAGCAGCGTAGACCCGAGGGATACGCAGTATTTT.

The chain combines TRBV14 with TRBJ1-6; D unclear. The V gene lost 1 base and the J gene lost 11 bases, with 12 bases spanning the gap. The CDR3 covers 14 residues. The V gene's germline CDR1 is SGHDN and CDR2 FVKESK. CDR3 region: CASSQATGIPPLHF. The CDR3 DNA is TGTGCCAGCAGCCAAGCAACGGGAATCCCACCCCTCCACTTT.

This sequence joins TRBV4-2 and TRBJ2-3; 9 bases map to TRBD2. The germline V gene encodes CDR1 LGHNA and CDR2 YNFKEQ. Germline trimming cut 1 base from V and 6 bases from J; bases unmatched to any gene: 8. The CDR3 is made up of 16 amino acids. The CDR3: CASSQGMRGGRDTQYF. Written as DNA, the CDR3 is TGTGCCAGCAGCCAAGGGATGCGGGGGGGCCGGGATACGCAGTATTTT.